This T cell receptor beta chain was recorded in a study of T cell repertoires in cytomegalovirus infection (dated by TCRdb to the late 2010s). Regarding the study in general: Recently identified HLA-C-restricted CMV epitopes, whose presentation resists viral immunomodulation, were targeted by peptide stimulations together with well-studied HLA-B-restricted epitopes. The HLA type of each donor mattered for the analysis, because public TCR beta signatures pointed to carriage of CMV infection along with the matching HLA type.

On this clonotype: Its binding antigen is unknown. No clone much larger than this one lies a single base away; base qualities are absent.

Data came from an Illumina HiSeq 1500. TCRdb handled the public reads itself, with Q25 trimming in fastp and clone calling in MiXCR, and kept productive beta chains. A single entry per CDR3 protein holds the most common genes and DNA from its merged rows. In this sample the table shows approximately 1,000,000 distinct CDR3 sequences, under 40% of which occur a single time. Roughly 12% of the sample rests with the top ten. Interpreted using the paper, the treatment or condition label stands for: in vitro stimulation with specific CMV peptide epitopes to enrich CMV-specific T cells. Here is what the overall study found, with its caveats: Cumulative frequency of public TCR beta family members discriminated carriers of CMV infection plus the relevant HLA type in this cohort and an independent approximately 340-donor cohort. The ex vivo response was dominated by HLA-C-restricted CMV-specific TCR beta clonotypes, and the single most frequent clonotype in two of eight donors was supplied by these HLA-C-restricted clonotypes.

Unmatched junction bases come to 12, with V trimmed by 1 base and J by 4 bases. The CDR3, cysteine through phenylalanine, is 18 amino acids long. Of all the DNA, just the CDR3 is kept, 54 bases in frame from base 1. The germline V gene gives CDR1 as MGHRA and CDR2 as YSYEKL. The chain is made from TRBV4-1 and TRBJ2-7; TRBD2 fits 11 bases in the junction. The input for sequencing was cultured CD8+ T cells from PBMCs, taken from culture after CMV antigen stimulation. The source is a human donor in good health (CMV status not recorded). Some clones in this sample may be carry-over from other donors' samples. For the CDR3, the sequence is CASSQVLLAGEIGYEQYF. The DNA reads as follows: TGCGCCAGCAGCCAAGTTTTACTAGCGGGGGAGATCGGTTACGAGCAGTACTTC.